Reported below is one T cell receptor beta chain. The V gene's germline CDR1 is SGHRS and CDR2 YFSETQ. The CDR3 totals 15 residues. With 0 bases removed from V and 2 bases from J, the gap between germline ends came to 8 bases. These data are taken from a study of OX40 agonist ivuxolimab in advanced cancers. Sequenced by immunoSEQ multiplex PCR; TCRdb stores in-frame clones only, minus some. The data show tens of thousands of clones, 85% to 95% seen once. The chain employs TRBV5-1 and TRBJ2-2; D unresolved. Source: CD4+ or CD8+ T cells sorted from blood, taken in a trial of the OX40 agonist ivuxolimab. The receptor comes from an adult with an advanced solid tumor such as melanoma, head and neck, liver or kidney cancer. The CDR3 DNA is TGCGCCAGCAGCTTGGTACCTAGTAACACCGGGGAGCTGTTTTTT. Translated: CASSLVPSNTGELFF.